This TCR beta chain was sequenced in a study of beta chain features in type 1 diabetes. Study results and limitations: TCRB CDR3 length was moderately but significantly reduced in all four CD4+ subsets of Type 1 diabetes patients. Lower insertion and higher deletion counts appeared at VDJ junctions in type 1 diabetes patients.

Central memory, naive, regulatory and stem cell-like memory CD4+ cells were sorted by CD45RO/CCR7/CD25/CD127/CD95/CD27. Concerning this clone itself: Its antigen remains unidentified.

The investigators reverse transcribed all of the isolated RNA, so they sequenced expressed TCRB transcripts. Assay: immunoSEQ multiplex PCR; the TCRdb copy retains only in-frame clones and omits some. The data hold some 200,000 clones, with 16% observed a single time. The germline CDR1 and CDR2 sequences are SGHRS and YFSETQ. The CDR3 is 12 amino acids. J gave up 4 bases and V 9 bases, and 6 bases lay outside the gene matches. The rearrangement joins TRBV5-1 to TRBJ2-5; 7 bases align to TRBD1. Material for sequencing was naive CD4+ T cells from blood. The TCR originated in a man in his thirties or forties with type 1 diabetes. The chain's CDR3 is CATGQRGETQYF. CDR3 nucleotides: TGCGCCACGGGACAGAGGGGAGAGACCCAGTACTTC. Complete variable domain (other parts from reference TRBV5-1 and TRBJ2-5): KAGVTQTPRYLIKTRGQQVTLSCSPISGHRSVSWYQQTPGQGLQFLFEYFSETQRNKGNFPGRFSGRQFSNSRSEMNVSTLELGDSALYLCATGQRGETQYFGPGTRLLVL.